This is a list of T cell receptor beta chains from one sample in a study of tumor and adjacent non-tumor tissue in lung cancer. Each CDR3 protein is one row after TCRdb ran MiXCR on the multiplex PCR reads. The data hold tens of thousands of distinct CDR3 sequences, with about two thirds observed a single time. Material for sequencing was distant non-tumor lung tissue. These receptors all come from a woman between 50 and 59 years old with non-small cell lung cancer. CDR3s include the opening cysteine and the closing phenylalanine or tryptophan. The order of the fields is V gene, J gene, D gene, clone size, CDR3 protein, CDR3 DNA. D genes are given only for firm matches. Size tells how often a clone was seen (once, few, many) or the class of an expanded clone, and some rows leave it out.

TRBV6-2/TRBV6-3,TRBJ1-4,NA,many,CASSSPSTVGEKLFF,TGTGCCAGCAGTTCCCCTAGCACAGTCGGTGAAAAACTGTTTTTT
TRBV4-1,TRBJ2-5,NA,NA,CASSLAKRNSQETQYF,TGCGCCAGCAGCCTAGCCAAGAGGAACAGTCAAGAGACCCAGTACTTC
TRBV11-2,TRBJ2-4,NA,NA,CASSLLGGRNTHYF,TGTGCCAGCAGCTTACTGGGAGGCAGAAACACTCATTACTTC
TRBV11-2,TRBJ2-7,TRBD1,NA,CASSSGTGWTYERYF,TGTGCCAGCAGCTCGGGGACAGGCTGGACATACGAGCGGTACTTC
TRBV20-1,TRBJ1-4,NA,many,CSARLATNEKLFF,TGCAGTGCTAGGTTGGCAACTAATGAAAAACTGTTTTTT
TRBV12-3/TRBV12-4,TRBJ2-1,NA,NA,CASSSTGTPDNEQIF,TGTGCCAGCAGCTCAACAGGGACGCCAGATAATGAGCAGATCTTT
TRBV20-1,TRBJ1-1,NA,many,CSARETGVSTEAFF,TGCAGTGCTAGAGAGACCGGGGTGAGCACTGAAGCTTTCTTT
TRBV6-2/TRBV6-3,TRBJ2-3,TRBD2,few,CASSTFSGDTDTQYF,TGTGCCAGCAGTACCTTTAGCGGGGACACAGATACGCAGTATTTT
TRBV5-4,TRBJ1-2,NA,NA,CASSRDWGAGRGYTF,TGTGCCAGTAGCCGGGATTGGGGGGCCGGGAGGGGCTACACCTTC
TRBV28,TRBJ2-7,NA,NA,CAGSFSRVTYEQYF,TGTGCCGGCAGTTTCAGCAGGGTTACCTACGAGCAGTACTTC
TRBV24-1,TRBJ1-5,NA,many,CAMLRDQPQHF,TGTGCCATGCTACGGGATCAGCCCCAGCATTTT
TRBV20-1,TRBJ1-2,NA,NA,CSASGSLNYGYTF,TGCAGTGCGTCGGGCAGCCTGAACTATGGCTACACCTTC
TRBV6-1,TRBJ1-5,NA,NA,CASRGNSGNQPHHF,TGTGCCAGCAGGGGTAACAGTGGCAATCAGCCCCATCATTTT
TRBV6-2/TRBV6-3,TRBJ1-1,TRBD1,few,CASSPDRGLITEAFF,TGTGCCAGCAGTCCTGACAGGGGGCTGATCACTGAAGCTTTCTTT
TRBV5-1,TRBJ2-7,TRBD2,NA,CASSSSGTSGRVYEQYF,TGCGCCAGCAGCTCCTCCGGGACTAGCGGGAGGGTCTACGAGCAGTACTTC
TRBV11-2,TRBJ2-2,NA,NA,CVSSLLMSLIGGELFF,TGTGTCAGCAGCTTATTGATGTCTCTTATAGGCGGGGAGCTGTTTTTT
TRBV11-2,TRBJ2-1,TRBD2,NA,CASSLVLPGTNRGNERFF,TGTGCCAGCAGCTTAGTTTTACCCGGGACTAATAGGGGTAATGAGCGGTTCTTC
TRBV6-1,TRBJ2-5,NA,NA,CASRQGGWETQHF,TGTGCCAGCAGACAGGGTGGCTGGGAGACCCAGCACTTC
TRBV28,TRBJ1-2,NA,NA,CASSIPVISDYGYTF,TGTGCCAGCAGTATCCCAGTCATATCAGACTATGGCTACACCTTC
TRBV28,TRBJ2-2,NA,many,CASSFGGRTGELFF,TGTGCCAGCAGTTTTGGGGGGCGCACCGGGGAGCTGTTTTTT
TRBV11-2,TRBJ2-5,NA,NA,CAISLEAPGSKGTQYF,TGTGCCATCAGCTTAGAGGCCCCGGGATCCAAAGGGACCCAATACTTC
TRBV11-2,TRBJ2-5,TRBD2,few,CASSSRTRQETQYF,TGTGCTAGCAGCTCCCGGACTAGGCAAGAGACCCAGTACTTC
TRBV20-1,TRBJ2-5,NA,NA,CSARVGTGAGETQYF,TGTAGTGCTAGAGTCGGCACGGGAGCAGGAGAGACCCAGTACTTC
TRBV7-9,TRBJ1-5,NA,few,CASSLGINQPQHF,TGTGCCAGCAGCCTTGGGATCAATCAGCCCCAGCATTTT
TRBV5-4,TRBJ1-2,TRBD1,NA,CASNSYRDRYINEVGCTF,TGTGCCAGCAACTCATACCGGGACAGGTACATTAATGAAGTTGGCTGCACCTTC
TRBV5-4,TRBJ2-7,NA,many,CASSLSGSQYEQYF,TGTGCCAGCAGCTTGTCGGGATCGCAGTACGAGCAGTACTTC
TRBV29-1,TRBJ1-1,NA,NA,CNVARREANTEAFF,TGCAACGTTGCTAGACGGGAAGCGAACACTGAAGCTTTCTTT
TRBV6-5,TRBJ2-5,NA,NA,CASSCGLTPGETQYF,TGTGCTAGCAGTTGTGGCCTCACCCCAGGAGAGACCCAGTACTTC
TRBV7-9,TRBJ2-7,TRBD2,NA,CASSPPRWGGSSYEQYF,TGTGCCAGCAGCCCCCCCCGGTGGGGCGGGAGCTCCTACGAGCAGTACTTC
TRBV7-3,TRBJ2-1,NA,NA,CASSPSPGWNGQFF,TGTGCCAGCAGCCCCAGTCCGGGTTGGAATGGGCAGTTCTTC
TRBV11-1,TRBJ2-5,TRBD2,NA,CASTEGTSEAQYF,TGCGCCAGCACCGAGGGGACTAGCGAGGCCCAGTACTTC
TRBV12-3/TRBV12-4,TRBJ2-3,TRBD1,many,CASSRGQGGSTDTQYF,TGTGCCAGCAGTAGAGGACAGGGGGGAAGCACAGATACGCAGTATTTT
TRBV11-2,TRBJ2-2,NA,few,CASSLVLGTNTGGLFF,TGTGCCAGCAGTTTGGTCCTAGGGACAAACACCGGGGGGCTGTTTTTT
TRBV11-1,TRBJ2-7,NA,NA,CTSSGTLQCF,TGCACCAGCAGCGGGACACTGCAGTGCTTC
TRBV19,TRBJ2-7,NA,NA,CASNLGVAYEQYF,TGTGCCAGTAACCTCGGAGTAGCATACGAGCAGTACTTC
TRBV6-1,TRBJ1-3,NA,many,CASGMSSGNTIYF,TGTGCCAGCGGAATGTCTTCTGGAAACACCATATATTTT
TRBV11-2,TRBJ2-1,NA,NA,CASIIGGPSSCNEQFF,TGTGCCAGCATTATCGGGGGCCCGAGCTCCTGTAATGAGCAGTTCTTC
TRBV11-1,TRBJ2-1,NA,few,CASSLPPLVELLF,TGTGCCAGCAGCTTACCTCCGCTGGTTGAGCTGCTCTTC
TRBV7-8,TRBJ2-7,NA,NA,CASSSSPASYEQYF,TGTGCCAGCAGCTCCTCACCGGCTTCCTACGAGCAGTACTTC
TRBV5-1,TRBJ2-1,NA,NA,CASSLGEPVEQFF,TGCGCCAGCAGCTTGGGAGAACCGGTTGAGCAGTTCTTC
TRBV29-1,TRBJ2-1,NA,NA,CSVEGHGVNEQFF,TGCAGCGTTGAGGGGCACGGAGTCAATGAGCAGTTCTTC
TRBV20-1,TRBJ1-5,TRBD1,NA,CRYRGGGNEPQHF,TGCAGATACAGGGGTGGCGGCAATGAGCCCCAGCATTTT
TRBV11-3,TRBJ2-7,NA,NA,CASSSYPGGEHYF,TGTGCCAGCAGTTCGTACCCTGGGGGCGAGCACTACTTC
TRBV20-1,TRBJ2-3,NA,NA,CSAVGGLTLDTQYF,TGCAGTGCGGTAGGCGGGCTGACGTTGGATACGCAGTATTTT
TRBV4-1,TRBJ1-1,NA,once,CASSQDRYRANIEALF,TGCGCCAGCAGCCAAGATCGTTACAGAGCGAACATCGAAGCTTTATTT
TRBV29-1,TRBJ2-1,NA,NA,CSIERTSYNEQFF,TGCAGCATTGAAAGGACCAGCTACAATGAGCAGTTCTTC
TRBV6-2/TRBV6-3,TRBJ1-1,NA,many,CASTLTGLNTEAFF,TGTGCCAGCACCCTGACAGGACTGAACACTGAAGCTTTCTTT
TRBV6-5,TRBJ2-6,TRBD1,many,CASNPRPGTVGSGANVLTF,TGTGCCAGCAATCCACGACCCGGGACAGTGGGTTCTGGGGCCAACGTCCTGACTTTC
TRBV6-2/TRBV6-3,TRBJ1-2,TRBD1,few,CASSYDKGADGYTF,TGTGCCAGCAGTTACGACAAGGGGGCTGATGGCTACACCTTC
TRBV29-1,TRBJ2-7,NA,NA,CSVEDSAYEPYF,TGCAGCGTTGAAGATTCAGCCTACGAGCCGTACTTC
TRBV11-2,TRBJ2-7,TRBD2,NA,CVCSLLAGEYEQYF,TGTGTCTGCAGCTTACTAGCGGGAGAGTACGAGCAGTACTTC
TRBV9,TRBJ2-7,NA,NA,CASSVDERWYEQYF,TGTGCCAGCAGCGTAGATGAAAGGTGGTACGAGCAGTACTTC
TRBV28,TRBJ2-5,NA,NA,CTSSLPSGPTYQETQYF,TGTACCAGCAGTTTACCCTCCGGACCGACGTACCAGGAGACCCAGTACTTC
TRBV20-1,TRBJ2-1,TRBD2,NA,CSASGGNSYSEQFF,TGCAGTGCTAGCGGGGGGAACTCCTACAGTGAGCAGTTCTTC
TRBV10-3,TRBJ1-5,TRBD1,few,CAPKTGDQPQHF,TGTGCCCCGAAGACAGGGGATCAGCCCCAGCATTTT